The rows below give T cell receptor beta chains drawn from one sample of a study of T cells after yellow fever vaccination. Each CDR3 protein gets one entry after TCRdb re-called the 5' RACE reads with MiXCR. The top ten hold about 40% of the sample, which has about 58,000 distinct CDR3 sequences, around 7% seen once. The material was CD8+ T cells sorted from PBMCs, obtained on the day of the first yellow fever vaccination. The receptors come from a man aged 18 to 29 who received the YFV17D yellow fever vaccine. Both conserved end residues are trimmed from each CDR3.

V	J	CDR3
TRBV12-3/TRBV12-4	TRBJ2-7	ASSLQGAFYEQY
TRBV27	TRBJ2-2	ASSLWDPRGELF
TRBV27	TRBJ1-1	ASSTIKNTEAF
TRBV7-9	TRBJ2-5	ASSPRAVQSQY
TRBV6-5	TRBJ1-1	ASSYGGGLRCEAF
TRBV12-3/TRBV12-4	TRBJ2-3	ASSLGLAGDPTDTQY
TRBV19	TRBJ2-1	ASRWGVAGGFNEQF
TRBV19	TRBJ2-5	ASSLLWEETQY
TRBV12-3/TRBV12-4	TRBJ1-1	AAGGQGASRAEAF
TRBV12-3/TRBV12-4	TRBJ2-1	ASSITRGALILSSYNEQF
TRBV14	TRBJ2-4	ASSRLSGNIQY
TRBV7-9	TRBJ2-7	ASSLEAEWYEQY
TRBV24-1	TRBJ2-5	ATSDLGEETQY
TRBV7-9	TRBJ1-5	ASSSTGSGQPQH
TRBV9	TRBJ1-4	ASSATNEKLF
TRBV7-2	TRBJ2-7	ASSPQERAYEQY
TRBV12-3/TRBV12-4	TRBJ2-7	ASRAGGRVEQY
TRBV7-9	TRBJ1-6	ASTSTGSRDSPLH
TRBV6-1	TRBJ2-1	ASSDGVSGYNEQF
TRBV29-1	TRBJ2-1	SVSSGGNEQF
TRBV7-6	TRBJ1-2	ASSLVQSYGYT
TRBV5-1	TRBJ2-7	ASSLDRGISYEQY
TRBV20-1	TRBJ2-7	SARDQDSPLIYEQY
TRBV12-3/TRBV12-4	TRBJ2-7	ASSIGQGYEQY
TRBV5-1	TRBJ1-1	ASSPETVNTEAF
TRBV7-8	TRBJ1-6	ASSTTTRDSTYNSPLH
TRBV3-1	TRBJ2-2	ASSPSGVSRELF
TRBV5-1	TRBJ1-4	ASSFIGFTNEKLF
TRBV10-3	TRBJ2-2	AISDLLTGTPSGELF
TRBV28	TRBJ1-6	ASSPETGGASPLH
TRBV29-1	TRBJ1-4	SVEFQGAGEKLF